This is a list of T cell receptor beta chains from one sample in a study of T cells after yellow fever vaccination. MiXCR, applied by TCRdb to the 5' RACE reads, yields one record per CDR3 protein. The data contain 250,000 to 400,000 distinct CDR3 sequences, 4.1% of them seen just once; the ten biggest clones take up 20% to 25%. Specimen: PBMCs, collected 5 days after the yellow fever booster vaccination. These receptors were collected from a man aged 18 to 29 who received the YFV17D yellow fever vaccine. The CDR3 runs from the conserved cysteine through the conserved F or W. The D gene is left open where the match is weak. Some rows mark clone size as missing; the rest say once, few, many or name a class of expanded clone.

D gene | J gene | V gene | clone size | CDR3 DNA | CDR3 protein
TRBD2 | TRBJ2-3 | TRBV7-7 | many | TGTGCCAGCAGCGCCGAACTAGCGGGGGTGCAGTATTTT | CASSAELAGVQYF
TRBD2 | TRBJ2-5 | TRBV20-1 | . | TGCAGTGCAGTAACTAGCGGGGGGATTCAAGAGACCCAGTACTTC | CSAVTSGGIQETQYF
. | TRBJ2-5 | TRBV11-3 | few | TGTGCCAGCAGCTTAGATGGAGGCAGCCAAGAGACCCAGTACTTC | CASSLDGGSQETQYF
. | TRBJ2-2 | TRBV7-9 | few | TGTGCCAGCAGCTTACAGGGAGTAGCGGACACCGGGGAGCTGTTTTTT | CASSLQGVADTGELFF
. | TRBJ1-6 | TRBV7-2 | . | TGTGCCAGCAGCCCGTGGACAACTGATTCACCCCTCCACTTT | CASSPWTTDSPLHF
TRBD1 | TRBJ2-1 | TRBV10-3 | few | TGTGCCATCAGTGAGCCGTGGACAGGGGGAGGCAATGAGCAGTTCTTC | CAISEPWTGGGNEQFF
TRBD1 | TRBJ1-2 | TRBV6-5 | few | TGTGCCAGCGGATACAGGGGAGGCTATGGCTACACCTTC | CASGYRGGYGYTF
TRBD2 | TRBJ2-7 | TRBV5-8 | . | TGTGCCAGCAGCTCCCGGGGGGTTTTATCCTACGAGCAGTACTTC | CASSSRGVLSYEQYF
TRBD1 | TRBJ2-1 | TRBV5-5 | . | TGTGCCAGCAGCTTCGGGACAGGGACCTACAATGAGCAGTTCTTC | CASSFGTGTYNEQFF
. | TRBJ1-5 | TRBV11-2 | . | TGTGCCAGCTGCTTGCTCGTAATTGGGCCCCAGCATTTT | CASCLLVIGPQHF
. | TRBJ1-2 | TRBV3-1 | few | TGTGCCAGCAGCCAAGCAGCCCCGGGAGGCTACACCTTC | CASSQAAPGGYTF
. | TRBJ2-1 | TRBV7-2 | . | TGTGCCAGCAGCTCGCGGACGGCGATCTACAATGAGCAGTTCTTC | CASSSRTAIYNEQFF
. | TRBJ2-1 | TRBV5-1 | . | TGCGCCAGCAGAGGAGTATCCTACAATGAGCAGTTCTTC | CASRGVSYNEQFF
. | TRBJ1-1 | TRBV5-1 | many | TGCGCCAGCAGCTTGGAATGGGGAAACACTGAAGCTTTCTTT | CASSLEWGNTEAFF
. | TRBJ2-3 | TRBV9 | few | TGTGCCAGCAGCTCTAGACAGAGCACAGATACGCAGTATTTT | CASSSRQSTDTQYF
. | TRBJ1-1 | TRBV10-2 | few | TGCGCCAGCAGTGAAACAGGGTCGAGAAGAGGAATGAACACTGAAGCTTTCTTT | CASSETGSRRGMNTEAFF
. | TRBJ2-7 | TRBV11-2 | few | TGTGCCAGCAGCCGAGATGGACAGTACTACGAGCAGTACTTC | CASSRDGQYYEQYF
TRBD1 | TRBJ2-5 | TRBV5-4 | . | TGTGCCAGCAGCCGTCGGGTCGGACAGGGGGCTGAGACCCAGTACTTC | CASSRRVGQGAETQYF
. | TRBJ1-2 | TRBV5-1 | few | TGCGCCAGCAGCTTAGGACCGGCTAAAGAGGGCTACACCTTC | CASSLGPAKEGYTF
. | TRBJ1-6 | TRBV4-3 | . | TGCGCCAGCAGCCAGTTCCTACAGGGCTGGGGTAATTCACCCCTCCACTTT | CASSQFLQGWGNSPLHF
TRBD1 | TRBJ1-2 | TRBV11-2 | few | TGTGCCAGCAGCTTAGGGGACAGGGAGGATGGCTACACCTTC | CASSLGDREDGYTF
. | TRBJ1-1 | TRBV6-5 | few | TGTGCCAGCAGGTCCAGCATGAACACTGAAGCTTTCTTT | CASRSSMNTEAFF
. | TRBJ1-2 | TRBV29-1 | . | TGCAGCGCGACCAGGGGTCGGGGCTATGGCTACACCTTC | CSATRGRGYGYTF
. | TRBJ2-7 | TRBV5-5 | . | TGTGCCAGCAGCCGCAACGGGGGGCGCTCCTACGAGCAGTACTTC | CASSRNGGRSYEQYF
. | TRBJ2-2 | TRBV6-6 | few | TGTGCCAGCAAACCCGCCTCCACCGGGGAGCTGTTTTTT | CASKPASTGELFF
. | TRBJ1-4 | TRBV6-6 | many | TGTGCCAGCAGGGGTAACAGGGCCGAGTATGAAAAACTGTTTTTT | CASRGNRAEYEKLFF
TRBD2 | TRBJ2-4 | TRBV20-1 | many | TGCAGTGCGGCATCTCTAGCGGGGGGAAGTGGGACCAAAAACATTCAGTACTTC | CSAASLAGGSGTKNIQYF
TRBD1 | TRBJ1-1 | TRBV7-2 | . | TGTGCCAGCAGCGGGCAGACAGGGAGGAACACTGAAGCTTTCTTT | CASSGQTGRNTEAFF
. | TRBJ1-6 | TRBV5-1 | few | TGCGCCAGCAGCTCAGCAATGCCCAATTCACCCCTCCACTTT | CASSSAMPNSPLHF
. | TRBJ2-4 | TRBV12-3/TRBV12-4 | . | TGTGCCAGCAGTCCTACGGGAAACATTCAGTACTTC | CASSPTGNIQYF
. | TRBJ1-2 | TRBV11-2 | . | TGTGCCAGCAGCTTAGAGGGGACTTATGGCTACACCTTC | CASSLEGTYGYTF
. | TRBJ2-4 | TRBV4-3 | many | TGCGCCAGCAGCCAGGGGGTGACTAACGAAAACATTCAGTACTTC | CASSQGVTNENIQYF
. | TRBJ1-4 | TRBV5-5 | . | TGTGCCAGCAGCTGGGCCGGACCGACAACTAATGAAAAACTGTTTTTT | CASSWAGPTTNEKLFF
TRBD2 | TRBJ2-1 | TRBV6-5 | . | TGTGCCAGTTCCCTGACTAGCGGGATATACAATGAGCAGTTCTTC | CASSLTSGIYNEQFF
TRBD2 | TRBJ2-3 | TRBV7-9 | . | TGTGCCAGCAGCTATAGCGGGGTCGACACAGATACGCAGTATTTT | CASSYSGVDTDTQYF
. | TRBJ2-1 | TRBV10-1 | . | TGCGCCAGCAGTGAGTCGATCGGGATGAATGAGCAGTTCTTC | CASSESIGMNEQFF
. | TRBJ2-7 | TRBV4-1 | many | TGCGCCAGCAGCCAAGGACGGACCTCCTACGAGCAGTACTTC | CASSQGRTSYEQYF
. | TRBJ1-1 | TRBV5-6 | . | TGTGCCAGCAGCTTGGGGACAAGTGAAGCTTTCTTT | CASSLGTSEAFF
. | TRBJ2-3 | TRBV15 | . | TGTGCCACCAGCAGAGTCGGGCAGATATTCACAGATACGCAGTATTTT | CATSRVGQIFTDTQYF
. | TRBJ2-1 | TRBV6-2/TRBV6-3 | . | TGTGCCAGCAGTTACTTTGACGAGCCCTACAATGAGCAGTTCTTC | CASSYFDEPYNEQFF
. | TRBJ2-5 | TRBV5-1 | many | TGCGCCAGCAGCTTGGGGGAAGAGACCCAGTACTTC | CASSLGEETQYF
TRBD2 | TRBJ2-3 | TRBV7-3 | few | TGTGCCAGCAGCTTTAGCGGGGGGTTCTCAGATACGCAGTATTTT | CASSFSGGFSDTQYF
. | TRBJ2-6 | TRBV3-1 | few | TGTGCCAGCAGCTTCACAGTGGCTGGGGCCAACGTCCTGACTTTC | CASSFTVAGANVLTF
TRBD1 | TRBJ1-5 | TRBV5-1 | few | TGCGCCAGCAGCCAAGGGACAGGGGTAAATCAGCCCCAGCATTTT | CASSQGTGVNQPQHF
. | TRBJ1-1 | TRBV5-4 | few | TGTGCCAGCAGCGAAGACGTTCGGGGGATCACTGAAGCTTTCTTT | CASSEDVRGITEAFF
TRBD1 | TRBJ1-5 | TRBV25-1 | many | TGTGCCAGCCAACAGGGGTCTTATCAGCCCCAGCATTTT | CASQQGSYQPQHF
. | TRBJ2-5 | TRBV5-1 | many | TGCGCCAGCAGCTTTGAGCGGGCTGGGGTCGAGACCCAGTACTTC | CASSFERAGVETQYF
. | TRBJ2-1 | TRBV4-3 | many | TGCGCCAGCAGCCAAGACACATGGAGCGATGAGCAGTTCTTC | CASSQDTWSDEQFF
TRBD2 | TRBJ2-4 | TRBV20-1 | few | TGCAGTGCCCTCTTCTTAGCGGGGGGGCCTAAAAACATTCAGTACTTC | CSALFLAGGPKNIQYF
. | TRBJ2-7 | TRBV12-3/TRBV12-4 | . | TGTGCCAGCAGTTTTAACCGGCCAGAGAAGCAGTACTTC | CASSFNRPEKQYF
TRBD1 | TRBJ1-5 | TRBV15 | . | TGTGCCACCAGCACGGACAGGGGGGGTCAGCCCCAGCATTTT | CATSTDRGGQPQHF
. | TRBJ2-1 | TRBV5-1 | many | TGCGCCAGCAGCTTGTGGACCAGTGGTGAGCAGTTCTTC | CASSLWTSGEQFF
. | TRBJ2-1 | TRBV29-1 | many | TGCAGCGTTGGGTACAATGAGCAGTTCTTC | CSVGYNEQFF
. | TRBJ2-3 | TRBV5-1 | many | TGCGCCAGCAGCAGGCAGGACTTCACAGATACGCAGTATTTT | CASSRQDFTDTQYF